A single sample is the source of the 2 T cell receptor beta chains below, sequenced in a study of T cells after somatic rescue of genetic block. The protocol was immunoSEQ multiplex PCR, while the TCRdb copy is restricted to in-frame clones and leaves out a portion. The repertoire consists of 65,000 to 70,000 clones, with just under 95% occurring once and the leading ten covering roughly 3%. The sequenced sample consisted of peripheral blood mononuclear cells (PBMCs). The origin of the receptors is a man in his forties.

The chain employs TRBV9 and TRBJ2-1, with 10 positions matching TRBD2. V lost 0 bases, J lost 0 bases, and 15 bases stayed unmatched. CDR1 is SGDLS, CDR2 YYNGEE, per germline. The CDR3 runs 21 residues. In DNA, the CDR3 is TGTGCCAGCAGCGTAGTACCCCCCGGGCTAGCGGGAGTGGGCTCCTACAATGAGCAGTTCTTC. Encoded protein: CASSVVPPGLAGVGSYNEQFF.

The chain is built from TRBV5-1 and TRBJ1-2; D is perhaps TRBD1 (6 bases). CDR1 SGHRS and CDR2 YFSETQ come from the germline V gene. The CDR3 runs to 14 residues. V lost 0 bases, J lost 2 bases, and 8 bases lay in between. Here the CDR3 reads CASSLEGGNYGYTF. The DNA of the CDR3 is TGCGCCAGCAGCTTGGAGGGGGGCAACTATGGCTACACCTTC.